The 26 T cell receptor beta chains listed next were all sequenced from one sample in a study of blood T cells in healthy people across ages. A second PCR, run for about 7 to 12 cycles, used a sample-barcoded 5' primer plus a J-beta primer mix. A single record per CDR3 protein comes from TCRdb applying MiXCR to the 5' RACE reads. The table includes roughly 1,500,000 distinct CDR3 sequences, 42% detected once. The source material was blood. Every receptor here comes from a woman aged 18-30 years in good health.

The rearrangement joins TRBV6-5 to TRBJ2-5, with 8 bases matching TRBD2. This CDR3 spans 16 amino acids. V shed 2 bases and J 11 bases; nucleotides not matched to a gene: 16. Germline V gene sequence: CDR1 MNHEY, CDR2 SVGAGI. This CDR3 is CASSYHGTSLNGEQYF. CDR3 in DNA: TGTGCCAGCAGTTACCACGGGACTAGTCTTAATGGTGAGCAGTACTTC.

This chain connects TRBV20-1 to TRBJ2-3, with unresolved D. Germline V gives CDR1 DFQATT, CDR2 SNEGSKA (reference sequence). The CDR3 totals 15 residues. Trimming pared 6 bases from V and 0 bases from J, leaving 16 bases between. DNA for the CDR3: TGCAGTGCGAACCCCCTCCCGACCAGCACAGATACGCAGTATTTT. Its translation: CSANPLPTSTDTQYF.

V usage is TRBV20-1 and J usage is TRBJ1-1; D not certain. Germline CDR1 is DFQATT and CDR2 is SNEGSKA (reference sequence). The V end lost 1 base, the J end lost 0 bases, and 9 bases lay between the germline ends. There are 14 residues in the CDR3. The chain's CDR3 is CSARAHSMNTEAFF. The CDR3 DNA is TGCAGTGCTAGAGCCCACTCCATGAACACTGAAGCTTTCTTT.

V and J are TRBV6-6 and TRBJ2-7, with 7 bases lining up with TRBD2. J lost 3 bases, V lost 8 bases, and 1 base had no gene match. CDR3 length equals 11 residues. Looked up from germline, CDR1 is MNHNY and CDR2 is SVGAGI (reference sequence). CDR3 sequence reads: CASGGGYEQYF. DNA of the CDR3: TGTGCCAGCGGGGGGGGCTACGAGCAGTACTTC.

As for this clonotype: It may be a read error: a sequence one base away is much more abundant. The chain couples TRBV27 to TRBJ2-6, with no clear D. The germline V gene encodes CDR1 MNHEY and CDR2 SMNVEV (reference sequence). There are 16 residues in the CDR3. The CDR3 coding sequence is TGTGCCGGCAGTTTAGGCGGAAGCTCTGGGGCCAACGTCCTGACTTTC. Translating it yields CAGSLGGSSGANVLTF.

This clonotype has only a few counts. The genes are TRBV9 and TRBJ2-5; 7 nucleotides line up with TRBD1. The CDR3 length is 15 residues. CDR1 and CDR2 (germline): SGDLS, YYNGEE. V trimming: 0 bases; J trimming: 1 base; junction bases outside the gene matches: 3. CDR3 amino acids: CASSVEDRSQETQYF. The CDR3, as DNA: TGTGCCAGCAGCGTAGAGGACAGGAGCCAAGAGACCCAGTACTTC. Drawing the rest from reference TRBV9 and TRBJ2-5, the complete variable domain is DSGVTQTPKHLITATGQRVTLRCSPRSGDLSVYWYQQSLDQGLQFLIQYYNGEERAKGNILERFSAQQFPDLHSELNLSSLELGDSALYFCASSVEDRSQETQYFGPGTRLLVL.

J is TRBJ1-6 and V is TRBV12-3 or TRBV12-4; 11 bases agree with TRBD1. The CDR3 consists of 17 residues. The J segment lost 6 bases and the V segment lost 5 bases, leaving 9 bases of the junction unmatched. CDR3 nucleotides: TGTGCCAGCAGTCCGGCCGGACAGGGGGCAATTAATTCACCCCTCCACTTT. Its translation: CASSPAGQGAINSPLHF.

Only a few counts were recorded for this clonotype. This sequence joins TRBV27 and TRBJ1-2, with 11 positions matching TRBD1. CDR1 MNHEY and CDR2 SMNVEV come from the germline V gene (reference sequence). V gave up 4 bases and J gave up 0 bases; unmatched junction bases: 10. The CDR3 loop spans 18 amino acids. CDR3: CASSSYRDRGLTNYGYTF. CDR3 nucleotides: TGTGCCAGCAGTTCCTACCGGGACAGGGGGTTGACTAACTATGGCTACACCTTC.

This clonotype was seen only a few times. V usage is TRBV5-1 and J usage is TRBJ1-2; the D is unclear. Trimming removed 3 bases from V and 2 bases from J, with 14 bases in between. Per the germline V gene, CDR1 is SGHRS and CDR2 is YFSETQ. This CDR3 is built from 15 residues. The CDR3 bases are TGCGCCAGCAGCTGGGTTGGTGTGGAGAACTATGGCTACACCTTC. This sequence encodes CASSWVGVENYGYTF. Supplemented by reference TRBV5-1 and TRBJ1-2, the full variable domain reads KAGVTQTPRYLIKTRGQQVTLSCSPISGHRSVSWYQQTPGQGLQFLFEYFSETQRNKGNFPGRFSGRQFSNSRSEMNVSTLELGDSALYLCASSWVGVENYGYTFGSGTRLTVV.

The chain recombines TRBV20-1 with TRBJ2-3; D unclear. The V gene lost 5 bases and the J gene lost 3 bases, with 12 bases spanning the gap. This CDR3 is 13 amino acids long. The germline gives CDR1 DFQATT, CDR2 SNEGSKA (reference sequence). CDR3 DNA: TGCAGTGCTCGTGTTGGTTTTACAGATACGCAGTATTTT. This gives the protein CSARVGFTDTQYF.

The J gene is TRBJ2-5, the V gene TRBV5-4; 12 bases agree with TRBD2. The DNA matches TRBJ2-1 better at its end, which makes the J call doubtful. The CDR3 loop spans 16 amino acids. Germline-derived CDR1 and CDR2 are SGHNT and YYREEE (reference sequence). The CDR3 reads CASSLDLAGGFETQFF. CDR3 DNA sequence: TGTGCCAGCAGCTTGGATCTAGCGGGAGGGTTTGAGACCCAGTTCTTC.

As regards this clonotype: The germline gene is not matched at one end of the junction; a read error may be the cause. Here the CDR3 DNA reads TGTGCCAGCAGTTTAGCCGTCGGAAAGGGCGTTGGAACCGGGGAGCTGTTTTTT. Translated: CASSLAVGKGVGTGELFF. This chain uses TRBV7-7 with TRBJ2-2; no clear D. There are 18 residues in the CDR3. The germline V gene has CDR1 SSHAT and CDR2 FNYEAQ (reference sequence).

The V call is TRBV11-1, the J call TRBJ2-5; D perhaps matches TRBD2 (6 bases). Trimming took off 1 base at V and 11 bases at J, with 14 bases between the two ends. Germline loops: CDR1 SGHAT, CDR2 FQDESV (reference sequence). The CDR3 extends over 13 amino acids. For the CDR3, the DNA is TGTGCCAGCAGCTTAGGGGCCGGGACTGAGCAGTACTTC. Amino acids: CASSLGAGTEQYF.

The gene calls are TRBV6-5 and TRBJ2-2; D may be TRBD1 or TRBD2 (6 bases each). Trimming removed 9 bases from V and 4 bases from J, with 21 bases in between. The CDR3 runs to 16 residues. From germline, CDR1 is MNHEY and CDR2 SVGAGI. CDR3 bases: TGTGCCAGTAATCCGGCGGGGACATCGGGCACCGGGGAGCTGTTTTTT. Its translation is CASNPAGTSGTGELFF.

The chain is built from TRBV5-6 and TRBJ2-5; no firm D call. CDR1 is SGHDT, CDR2 YYEEEE, per germline. V lost 0 bases to trimming and J lost 4 bases, with 13 bases between them. CDR3 length: 15 amino acids. The CDR3 protein is CASSLGTNSIETQYF. CDR3 in DNA: TGTGCCAGCAGCTTGGGAACTAACTCTATAGAGACCCAGTACTTC.

The genes are TRBV5-1 and TRBJ2-5, with 9 nucleotides matching TRBD2. Germline V gene lookup returns CDR1 SGHRS and CDR2 YFSETQ. The CDR3 runs to 17 residues. V lost 0 bases to trimming and J lost 11 bases; unmatched junction nucleotides: 17. This CDR3 reads CASSLAPGTSTHNEQYF. The CDR3 coding sequence is TGCGCCAGCAGCTTGGCCCCCGGGACTAGCACCCACAATGAGCAGTACTTC.

This sequence joins TRBV27 and TRBJ1-2; TRBD1 agrees at 7 bases. The CDR3 extends over 16 amino acids. Trimming took 3 bases from V and 9 from J; bases not matched to a gene: 16. Germline V gene data show CDR1 as MNHEY and CDR2 as SMNVEV (reference sequence). CDR3 region: CASSFWGTAGGRSYTF. Written as DNA, the CDR3 is TGTGCCAGCAGTTTCTGGGGCACGGCAGGGGGAAGGAGCTACACCTTC.

J is TRBJ1-2 and V is TRBV24-1; D remains ambiguous. Between the trimmed V and J ends, which lost 4 bases and 5 bases, there was a span of 10 bases. The CDR3 totals 13 residues. Germline V gene sequence: CDR1 KGHDR, CDR2 SFDVKD. The CDR3 region has the DNA TGTGCCACCAGTGACCCGACTGATTATGGCTACACCTTC. It is translated as CATSDPTDYGYTF.

The V and J genes are TRBV20-1 and TRBJ2-1, with 11 bases that match TRBD1. V gave up 5 bases and J gave up 7 bases; unmatched junction bases: 7. This CDR3 contains 14 residues. From germline, CDR1 is DFQATT and CDR2 SNEGSKA (reference sequence). The CDR3 sequence: CSAWTGGPKNEQFF. The CDR3, as DNA: TGCAGTGCTTGGACAGGGGGCCCCAAGAATGAGCAGTTCTTC.

This clonotype was seen only a few times. The chain links TRBV29-1 to TRBJ2-7; D is possibly TRBD2 (5 bases). Germline assignment: CDR1 SQVTM and CDR2 ANQGSEA. The CDR3 spans 13 residues. Between the trimmed V and J ends, which lost 4 bases and 0 bases, there was a span of 10 bases. CDR3 sequence (DNA): TGCAGCGTTGTTCCGGGGAGCTCCTACGAGCAGTACTTC. It translates to CSVVPGSSYEQYF.

There are a few counts of this clonotype. The chain is built from TRBV29-1 and TRBJ1-2; tentatively, D is TRBD1 (5 bases). The V end lost 3 bases, the J end lost 4 bases, and 9 bases lay between the germline ends. Germline-derived CDR1 and CDR2 are SQVTM and ANQGSEA. This CDR3 is 12 amino acids long. In DNA form, the CDR3 reads TGCAGCGTTGAGGTTCAGGGCTATGGCTACACCTTC. Translated, it gives CSVEVQGYGYTF.

The sample holds a few counts of this clonotype. The CDR3 sequence: CASTPGQHRETQYF. The DNA for the CDR3 is TGTGCCAGCACTCCCGGACAGCACCGAGAGACCCAGTACTTC. The rearrangement links TRBV12-3 or TRBV12-4 to TRBJ2-5, with D possibly being TRBD1 (6 bases). Trimming stripped 7 bases from V and 4 bases from J, with 16 bases between. The CDR3 extends over 14 amino acids.

This clonotype was seen repeatedly, ten times or more. V gene TRBV27 combines with J gene TRBJ2-6; no firm D call. The CDR3 has 15 residues. Germline loops: CDR1 MNHEY, CDR2 SMNVEV (reference sequence). V lost 5 bases to trimming and J lost 1 base, with 9 bases between them. The CDR3 DNA reads TGTGCCAGCAGTAGGTCCGGGTCTGGGGCCAACGTCCTGACTTTC. Translating it yields CASSRSGSGANVLTF.

The rearrangement uses TRBV6-2 or TRBV6-3 and TRBJ2-1, with TRBD2 as a possible D gene (5 bases). Germline assignment: CDR1 MNHEY and CDR2 SVGEGT. V was pared by 8 bases and J by 9 bases, with 32 bases between. This CDR3 is 18 amino acids long. The CDR3 nucleotides read TGTGCCAGCGGACCTTCCCGAGCGACGGGGTGGGTCATCGTTGAGCAGTTCTTC. This gives the protein CASGPSRATGWVIVEQFF.

This clonotype was recorded once. This chain joins TRBV29-1 and TRBJ2-5, with TRBD2 matching 8 bases. The length of the CDR3 is 16 residues. Germline loops: CDR1 SQVTM, CDR2 ANQGSEA. The trim removed 4 bases at V and 11 bases at J, leaving 21 bases unmatched. For the CDR3, the DNA is TGCAGCGTTGGGGCACAGGGAAGCGGGAGAGCGCGTGAGCAGTACTTC. It codes for CSVGAQGSGRAREQYF.

V is TRBV5-1 and J is TRBJ2-7, with TRBD1 identical over 8 bases. This CDR3 contains 15 residues. Germline-derived CDR1 and CDR2 are SGHRS and YFSETQ. V shed 7 bases, J shed 3 bases, and the junction held 12 bases outside the gene matches. CDR3 region: CASSSGAGGLYEQYF. The CDR3 coding sequence is TGCGCCAGCTCCTCTGGGGCAGGGGGCCTCTACGAGCAGTACTTC.